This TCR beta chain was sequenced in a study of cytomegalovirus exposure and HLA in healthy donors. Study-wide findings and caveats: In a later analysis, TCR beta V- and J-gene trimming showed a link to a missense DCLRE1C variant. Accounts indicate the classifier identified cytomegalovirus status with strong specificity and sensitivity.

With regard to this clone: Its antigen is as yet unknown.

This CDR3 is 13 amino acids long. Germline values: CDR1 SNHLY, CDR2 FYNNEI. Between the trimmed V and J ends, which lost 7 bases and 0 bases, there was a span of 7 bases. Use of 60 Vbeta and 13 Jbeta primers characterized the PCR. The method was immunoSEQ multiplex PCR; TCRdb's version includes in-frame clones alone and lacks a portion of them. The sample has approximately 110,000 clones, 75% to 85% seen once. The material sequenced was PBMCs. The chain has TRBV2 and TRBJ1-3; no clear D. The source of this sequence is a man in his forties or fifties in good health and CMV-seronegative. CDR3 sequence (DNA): TGTGCCAGCAAAGGGAGCTCTGGAAACACCATATATTTT. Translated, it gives CASKGSSGNTIYF.